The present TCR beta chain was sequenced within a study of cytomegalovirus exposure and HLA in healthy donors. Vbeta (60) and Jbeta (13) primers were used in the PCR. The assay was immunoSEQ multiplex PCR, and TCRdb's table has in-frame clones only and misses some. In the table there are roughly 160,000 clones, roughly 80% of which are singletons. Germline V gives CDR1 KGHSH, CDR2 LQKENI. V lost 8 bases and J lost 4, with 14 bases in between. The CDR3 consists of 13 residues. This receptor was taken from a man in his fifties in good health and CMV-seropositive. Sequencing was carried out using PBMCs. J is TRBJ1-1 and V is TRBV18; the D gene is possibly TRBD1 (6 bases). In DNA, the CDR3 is TGTGCCAGCCGCAACAGGGATAGCACTGAAGCTTTCTTT. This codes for CASRNRDSTEAFF.